The 22 T cell receptor beta chains in this list originate from one sample, sequenced in a study of T cell clones after liver transplantation. The table came from immunoSEQ multiplex PCR; TCRdb's copy has only in-frame clones and leaves some out. This sample yields around 110,000 clones, of which just over 90% are seen a single time; 0.8% to 0.9% belongs to the top ten. The sequencing used CD4+ T cells from blood, collected 12 months after liver transplant. Source of these receptors: a human patient who received a liver transplant. Some T cells may be the graft donor's.

This chain joins TRBV30 and TRBJ1-2, with D unresolved. Trimming removed 4 bases at V and 5 bases at J, with 8 bases between. This CDR3 has 11 residues. Germline V gene lookup returns CDR1 GTSNPN and CDR2 SVGIG (reference sequence). This CDR3 is CAWKQYYGYTF. In DNA form, the CDR3 reads TGTGCCTGGAAACAGTATTATGGCTACACCTTC.

The chain joins TRBV5-1 to TRBJ2-5, with D possibly being TRBD1 (5 bases). The CDR3 consists of 14 residues. CDR1 is SGHRS and CDR2 is YFSETQ in the germline V gene. Trimming pared 0 bases from V and 2 bases from J, leaving 8 bases between. In nucleotides, the CDR3 is TGCGCCAGCAGCTTGGGGGGCGGACAAGAGACCCAGTACTTC. It is translated as CASSLGGGQETQYF.

The genes are TRBV4-1 and TRBJ2-5, with TRBD2 identical over 8 bases. The ends lost 1 base at V and 3 bases at J; junction bases unmatched: 4. The germline V gene has CDR1 MGHRA and CDR2 YSYEKL. The CDR3 is 15 amino acids. In DNA form, the CDR3 reads TGCGCCAGCAGCCAAGTTGGGACTAGTAAAGAGACCCAGTACTTC. It specifies CASSQVGTSKETQYF.

The chain carries TRBV18 and TRBJ1-5, with D uncertain. This CDR3 region has 15 residues. V lost 1 base and J lost 4, with 11 bases in between. The germline CDR1 and CDR2 sequences are KGHSH and LQKENI. The CDR3 DNA follows: TGTGCCAGCTCACCACGATCTACTGAGAATCAGCCCCAGCATTTT. Translation: CASSPRSTENQPQHF.

V usage is TRBV4-2 and J usage is TRBJ1-3; D is unclear. Germline-derived CDR1 and CDR2 are LGHNA and YNFKEQ. This CDR3 contains 17 residues. Trimming removed 4 bases from V and 2 bases from J, with 18 bases in between. CDR3 nucleotide sequence: TGTGCCAGCAGCCCAGAGCCTTCGGGGATTGCTGGAAACACCATATATTTT. Its protein is CASSPEPSGIAGNTIYF.

V usage is TRBV6-1 and J usage is TRBJ2-1; TRBD2 matches 15 bases. The CDR3 sequence is 13 residues long. In germline, CDR1 is MNHNS, CDR2 SASEGT. V was pared by 8 bases and J by 9 bases, with 2 bases of the junction left unmatched. Here the CDR3 reads CASRTSGRAEQFF. DNA of the CDR3: TGTGCCAGCCGGACTAGCGGGAGGGCTGAGCAGTTCTTC.

The gene calls are TRBV28 and TRBJ2-3; D is undetermined. Germline V gene sequence: CDR1 MDHEN, CDR2 SYDVKM. Trimming removed 4 bases from V and 0 bases from J, with 5 bases in between. The CDR3 is 13 amino acids. The CDR3 reads CASSSPSTDTQYF. CDR3 in DNA: TGTGCCAGCAGTTCCCCAAGCACAGATACGCAGTATTTT.

The chain has TRBV11-2 and TRBJ1-2; possibly TRBD1 for D (6 bases). Trimming removed 1 base from V and 4 bases from J, with 13 bases in between. The germline CDR1 and CDR2 sequences are SGHAT and FQNNGV. This CDR3 region has 15 residues. CDR3 amino acids: CASSLGGQKPYGYTF. The CDR3 region has the DNA TGTGCCAGCAGCTTAGGAGGACAGAAACCCTATGGCTACACCTTC. Full variable domain (rest looked up from reference TRBV11-2 and TRBJ1-2): EAGVAQSPRYKIIEKRQSVAFWCNPISGHATLYWYQQILGQGPKLLIQFQNNGVVDDSQLPKDRFSAERLKGVDSTLKIQPAKLEDSAVYLCASSLGGQKPYGYTFGSGTRLTVV.

This sequence joins TRBV29-1 and TRBJ1-2; D remains unclear. V was clipped by 6 bases and J by 0 bases, with 11 bases between them. The CDR3 runs 13 residues. CDR1 SQVTM and CDR2 ANQGSEA come from the germline V gene. The CDR3 bases are TGCAGCGTCTGGACCGTAACTAACTATGGCTACACCTTC. It specifies CSVWTVTNYGYTF.

This rearrangement joins TRBV6-5 to TRBJ1-2; a weak D match, TRBD1 (5 bases). The germline V and J ends were trimmed by 6 bases and 4 bases, with 15 bases remaining between them. CDR3 length equals 14 residues. CDR1 is MNHEY, CDR2 SVGAGI, per germline. The CDR3 DNA follows: TGTGCCAGCAGATTCAGATCAGGGTCCTATGGCTACACCTTC. This translates into CASRFRSGSYGYTF.

The chain links TRBV19 to TRBJ1-2; possibly TRBD1 for D (5 bases). Trimming removed 8 bases from V and 2 bases from J, with 18 bases in between. In germline, CDR1 is LNHDA, CDR2 SQIVND (reference sequence). This CDR3 contains 15 residues. CDR3 sequence reads: CASLSGGPQNYGYTF. CDR3 DNA: TGTGCCAGTCTAAGCGGGGGTCCTCAAAACTATGGCTACACCTTC.

The chain is built from TRBV6-6 and TRBJ2-5, with 9 bases that match TRBD1. V lost 6 bases and J lost 5; bases outside the gene matches: 10. The CDR3 runs 15 residues. Looked up from germline, CDR1 is MNHNY and CDR2 is SVGAGI (reference sequence). The CDR3 sequence: CASSPGQGKGETQYF. CDR3 nucleotides: TGTGCCAGCAGCCCCGGACAGGGGAAAGGGGAGACCCAGTACTTC.

This chain uses TRBV7-9 with TRBJ2-3; no firm D call. Germline V gene data show CDR1 as SEHNR and CDR2 as FQNEAQ (reference sequence). V was trimmed by 4 bases and J by 5 bases, leaving 4 bases between them. The length of the CDR3 is 11 residues. The CDR3 loop reads CASSSEDTQYF. DNA of the CDR3: TGTGCCAGCAGCTCGGAAGATACGCAGTATTTT.

This chain uses TRBV27 with TRBJ1-5; TRBD1 matches at 11 bases. J gave up 2 bases and V 10 bases, and 10 bases lay outside the gene matches. The CDR3 is 16 residues long. Germline V gives CDR1 MNHEY, CDR2 SMNVEV (reference sequence). The CDR3 region is CATRTGGRLGNQPQHF. CDR3 DNA: TGTGCCACCCGGACAGGGGGCAGGTTGGGCAATCAGCCCCAGCATTTT.

The rearrangement joins TRBV5-4 to TRBJ1-1; 9 bases fit TRBD1. V dropped 4 bases and J dropped 1; count of bases not matched to a gene: 2. CDR1 and CDR2 from the germline V gene are SGHNT and YYREEE (reference sequence). The CDR3 loop spans 14 amino acids. The chain's CDR3 is CASSGTGSNTEAFF. In DNA form, the CDR3 reads TGTGCCAGCAGCGGGACAGGGTCGAACACTGAAGCTTTCTTT.

The chain couples TRBV29-1 to TRBJ2-1; no clear D. The CDR3 runs to 14 residues. The germline gives CDR1 SQVTM, CDR2 ANQGSEA. The germline V and J ends were trimmed by 5 bases and 1 base, with 12 bases remaining between them. The CDR3 DNA is TGCAGCGTTCGAATACCGGAATCCTACAATGAGCAGTTCTTC. Translation gives CSVRIPESYNEQFF.

The chain uses TRBV19 and TRBJ2-7; 10 nucleotides line up with TRBD2. The junction had 9 bases not matched to a gene; V was cut back by 7 bases and J by 3 bases. The CDR3 spans 15 residues. The germline V gene has CDR1 LNHDA and CDR2 SQIVND (reference sequence). CDR3 DNA sequence: TGTGCCAGTACCCAGGGACTAGCGCCACTCTACGAGCAGTACTTC. Translating gives CASTQGLAPLYEQYF.

This clone came up a few times. The chain carries TRBV9 and TRBJ1-2; D perhaps matches TRBD1 (5 bases). The germline V and J ends were trimmed by 4 bases and 3 bases, with 13 bases remaining between them. Germline CDR1 and CDR2: SGDLS and YYNGEE. The CDR3 length is 14 residues. For the CDR3, the DNA is TGTGCCAGCAGCCCTGGGGGAGGGGACTATGGCTACACCTTC. This encodes CASSPGGGDYGYTF.

The gene calls are TRBV28 and TRBJ1-5; D gene uncertain. The CDR3 covers 13 residues. Germline CDR1 reads MDHEN; CDR2 reads SYDVKM. V shed 6 bases and J shed 9 bases, with 15 bases lying between them. CDR3 protein: CASRTGPDRPQHF. CDR3 DNA sequence: TGTGCCAGCAGGACCGGTCCCGACCGGCCCCAGCATTTT.

This clone was counted once. V gene TRBV19 combines with J gene TRBJ2-2; 8 bases fit TRBD2. Germline lookup yields CDR1 LNHDA and CDR2 SQIVND (reference sequence). CDR3 length: 17 amino acids. Unmatched junction bases numbered 5, after V lost 1 base and J lost 1 base. CDR3 amino acids: CASSIVSGTMNTGELFF. The CDR3 region has the DNA TGTGCCAGTAGTATAGTTAGCGGGACTATGAACACCGGGGAGCTGTTTTTT.

This clone was seen once. V and J are TRBV5-4 and TRBJ2-7; possibly TRBD2 for D (5 bases). Germline V gene lookup returns CDR1 SGHNT and CDR2 YYREEE (reference sequence). The V gene lost 0 bases and the J gene lost 8 bases, with 15 bases spanning the gap. The CDR3 is 14 amino acids. In nucleotides, the CDR3 is TGTGCCAGCAGCTTGGCGGGAACCCCTACGAAGCAGTACTTC. Its protein product is CASSLAGTPTKQYF.

The CDR3 region is CASSLGSAKNIQYF. CDR3 sequence (DNA): TGTGCCAGCAGTTTAGGGTCAGCCAAAAACATTCAGTACTTC. The chain carries TRBV28 and TRBJ2-4; D is unresolved. Germline V lookup: CDR1 MDHEN, CDR2 SYDVKM. V gave up 2 bases and J gave up 0 bases, with 5 bases separating them. CDR3 length equals 14 residues.